Presented here are 23 T cell receptor beta chains from one specimen sequenced in a study of neurological immune-mediated disorders. TCRdb independently ran MiXCR on the 5' RACE reads; one entry per CDR3 protein. The table records fewer than 90,000 distinct CDR3 sequences, roughly 10% of them present only once. Time point indicated: longitudinal time-point 1 (baseline). The sequencing input was PBMCs. These receptor sequences come from a man aged 30-40 years in good health.

This clonotype was recorded many times. The chain has TRBV7-2 and TRBJ2-5; TRBD1 might be the D (5 bases). The CDR3 contains 12 residues. Germline lookup yields CDR1 SGHTA and CDR2 FQGNSA. V lost 3 bases, J lost 9 bases, and 11 bases lay in between. The CDR3 reads CASSLGLGPQYF. The CDR3, as DNA: TGTGCCAGCAGCTTGGGTCTGGGGCCCCAGTACTTC.

The chain employs TRBV12-3 or TRBV12-4 and TRBJ2-5; 8 nucleotides align to TRBD2. The junction had 4 bases not matched to a gene; V was cut back by 0 bases and J by 1 base. This CDR3 spans 16 amino acids. CDR3 loop: CASSLASGMIQETQYF. The DNA of the CDR3 is TGTGCCAGCAGTTTAGCTAGCGGGATGATCCAAGAGACCCAGTACTTC.

This clonotype was found many times. The V gene is TRBV5-1, the J gene TRBJ2-5; D remains ambiguous. V was pared by 0 bases and J by 2 bases, with 8 bases between. Per the germline V gene, CDR1 is SGHRS and CDR2 is YFSETQ. This CDR3 contains 14 residues. The CDR3 region is CASSLEGLQETQYF. CDR3 coding DNA: TGCGCCAGCAGCTTGGAAGGGTTACAAGAGACCCAGTACTTC.

This clonotype was counted at least ten times. The V and J genes are TRBV6-4 and TRBJ2-5, with 12 bases matching TRBD1. The J segment lost 4 bases and the V segment lost 4 bases, leaving 7 bases of the junction unmatched. Germline CDR1 reads MRHNA; CDR2 reads SNTAGT. The CDR3 covers 16 residues. Here the CDR3 DNA reads TGTGCCAGCAGTGTCCGACCGGGACAGGGGGCAGAGACCCAGTACTTC. This codes for CASSVRPGQGAETQYF.

This clonotype was seen ten or more times. The rearrangement joins TRBV29-1 to TRBJ2-3, with TRBD2 matching 7 bases. Unmatched junction bases numbered 6, after V lost 1 base and J lost 2 bases. The CDR3 contains 15 residues. The germline gives CDR1 SQVTM, CDR2 ANQGSEA. For the CDR3, the DNA is TGCAGCGTTGAAGGACGGGAGGTGAACACAGATACGCAGTATTTT. The encoded protein is CSVEGREVNTDTQYF.

This clonotype has just a few counts. The chain links TRBV5-1 to TRBJ2-3; 8 bases fit TRBD2. V trimming: 4 bases; J trimming: 4 bases; junction bases outside the gene matches: 11. Germline V CDR1 and CDR2: SGHRS, YFSETQ. The CDR3 covers 16 residues. CDR3 sequence (DNA): TGCGCCAGCAGCGGCTGGAGAAGCGGGAGTCCAGATACGCAGTATTTT. The encoded protein is CASSGWRSGSPDTQYF.

The chain recombines TRBV7-8 with TRBJ2-2; 9 positions match TRBD2. Germline V gene data show CDR1 as SGHVS and CDR2 as FQNEAQ. The CDR3 is 20 residues long. Trimming at V came to 5 bases and at J to 2 bases, leaving 18 bases not matched to a gene. CDR3 residues: CASSPAGTLGSGSNTGELFF. The CDR3 nucleotides are TGTGCCAGCAGCCCGGCCGGGACTCTTGGTAGCGGGAGTAACACCGGGGAGCTGTTTTTT.

The table lists this clonotype with many counts. The genes are TRBV20-1 and TRBJ2-5; the D gene is possibly TRBD1 (6 bases). V dropped 8 bases and J dropped 5 bases, with 24 bases sitting between them. The CDR3 sequence is 15 residues long. From germline, CDR1 is DFQATT and CDR2 SNEGSKA (reference sequence). In DNA, the CDR3 is TGCAGTACTTCTCCTGCGACAGGCCTCGGGGAGACCCAGTACTTC. Its translation is CSTSPATGLGETQYF.

At least ten counts were recorded for this clonotype. The rearrangement uses TRBV28 and TRBJ2-4, with D possibly being TRBD1 (6 bases). This CDR3 contains 16 residues. Trimming took 6 bases from V and 1 from J, leaving 16 bases between them. The germline V gene has CDR1 MDHEN and CDR2 SYDVKM. This CDR3 is CASSPTGSGAKNIQYF. In DNA form, the CDR3 reads TGTGCCAGCAGCCCAACAGGGAGTGGGGCCAAAAACATTCAGTACTTC. The complete variable domain, with remaining parts taken from reference TRBV28 and TRBJ2-4, reads DVKVTQSSRYLVKRTGEKVFLECVQDMDHENMFWYRQDPGLGLRLIYFSYDVKMKEKGDIPEGYSVSREKKERFSLILESASTNQTSMYLCASSPTGSGAKNIQYFGAGTRLSVL.

V gene TRBV7-2 combines with J gene TRBJ2-7, with D perhaps matching TRBD1 (6 bases). The germline gives CDR1 SGHTA, CDR2 FQGNSA. Trimming took 5 bases from V and 2 from J, leaving 13 bases between them. This CDR3 is built from 14 residues. The DNA of the CDR3 is TGTGCCAGCAGCATCACAGGGTGGGCCTACGAGCAGTACTTC. Translation: CASSITGWAYEQYF.

V and J are TRBV6-2 or TRBV6-3 and TRBJ2-1; no firm D call. Trimming shortened V by 4 bases and J by 7 bases, and 8 bases separated the two germline ends. The CDR3 runs to 12 residues. Germline CDR1 MNHEY, CDR2 SVGEGT. The CDR3 sequence is CASSWSENEQFF. In DNA form, the CDR3 reads TGTGCCAGCAGTTGGAGCGAAAATGAGCAGTTCTTC.

This clonotype was observed many times. The rearrangement links TRBV29-1 to TRBJ2-5, with D perhaps matching TRBD2 (5 bases). The CDR3 is 12 residues long. Germline CDR1 reads SQVTM; CDR2 reads ANQGSEA. The V end was cut by 7 bases, the J end by 3 bases, with 12 bases between. The CDR3 sequence: CSANGVEETQYF. The DNA of the CDR3 is TGCAGCGCCAACGGGGTCGAAGAGACCCAGTACTTC.

This clonotype was recorded many times. The chain employs TRBV29-1 and TRBJ2-1; 8 nucleotides line up with TRBD1. Germline CDR1 is SQVTM and CDR2 is ANQGSEA. V lost 4 bases and J lost 2; bases outside the gene matches: 7. This CDR3 is 15 amino acids long. This CDR3 reads CSVGTRTGTYNEQFF. DNA for the CDR3: TGCAGCGTTGGAACCCGGACAGGGACCTACAATGAGCAGTTCTTC.

Notes on this clonotype: This clone may be a read error of a much larger clone one base away. The chain carries TRBV21-1 and TRBJ2-2; the D call of TRBD2 is as the table states it, not checked on the DNA. TRBV21-1 is deemed a pseudogene. The CDR3 totals 16 residues. The CDR3 DNA reads as TGTGCCAGCAGCAATCTGCTAGCTGAGAACACCGGGGAGCTGTTTTTT. Amino acids: CASSNLLAENTGELFF.

This clonotype was found many times. The chain combines TRBV11-3 with TRBJ2-1; 9 bases line up with TRBD1. V trimming: 5 bases; J trimming: 10 bases; junction bases outside the gene matches: 6. Germline V gives CDR1 SGHNT, CDR2 YENEEA. CDR3 length: 13 residues. CDR3 coding DNA: TGTGCCAGCAGCCAAGACAGGGGGGGGGAGCAGTTCTTC. This codes for CASSQDRGGEQFF.

This chain uses TRBV5-1 with TRBJ1-1; the D is unclear. This CDR3 comprises 14 residues. V was cut by 7 bases and J by 1 base, with 14 bases left in between. CDR1 is SGHRS and CDR2 is YFSETQ in the germline V gene. CDR3 residues: CASLAASSNTEAFF. CDR3 coding DNA: TGCGCCAGCTTGGCGGCCAGTTCGAACACTGAAGCTTTCTTT.

Many counts were recorded for this clonotype. The chain joins TRBV28 to TRBJ2-7; 7 bases match TRBD2. Losses at the gene ends were 4 bases for V and 4 bases for J; bases not matched to a gene: 22. Germline CDR1 and CDR2: MDHEN and SYDVKM. This CDR3 region has 19 residues. Written as DNA, the CDR3 is TGTGCCAGCAGTTATGGTCTTGAGGTTCGGACGGGAGGCCCTTACGAGCAGTACTTC. Encoded protein: CASSYGLEVRTGGPYEQYF.

This clonotype was counted at least ten times. The chain combines TRBV7-2 with TRBJ2-1; a possible D gene is TRBD1 (5 bases). Trimming stripped 0 bases from V and 2 bases from J, with 8 bases between. Germline V CDR1 and CDR2: SGHTA, FQGNSA. There are 15 residues in the CDR3. CDR3 bases: TGTGCCAGCAGCTTAGCCAGGGCTACCTACAATGAGCAGTTCTTC. The encoded protein is CASSLARATYNEQFF. The complete variable domain, with remaining parts taken from reference TRBV7-2 and TRBJ2-1, reads GAGVSQSPSNKVTEKGKDVELRCDPISGHTALYWYRQSLGQGLEFLIYFQGNSAPDKSGLPSDRFSAERTGGSVSTLTIQRTQQEDSAVYLCASSLARATYNEQFFGPGTRLTVL.

Many counts were recorded for this clonotype. The chain has TRBV5-1 and TRBJ2-5; D remains unclear. Trimming shortened V by 2 bases and J by 3 bases, and 11 bases separated the two germline ends. Looked up from germline, CDR1 is SGHRS and CDR2 is YFSETQ. The CDR3 spans 14 residues. In nucleotides, the CDR3 is TGCGCCAGCAGCTTATTCGCAGGCGAAGAGACCCAGTACTTC. As protein: CASSLFAGEETQYF.

This clonotype was seen repeatedly, ten times or more. The rearrangement joins TRBV12-3 or TRBV12-4 to TRBJ2-1; no clear D. The CDR3 is 12 residues long. The germline V and J ends were trimmed by 7 bases and 7 bases, with 11 bases remaining between them. CDR3 DNA sequence: TGTGCCAGCACCGCATCCGGGAATGAGCAGTTCTTC. This gives the protein CASTASGNEQFF.

This clonotype was seen ten or more times. The CDR3: CASSLRQGVNTGELFF. The CDR3 DNA sequence: TGTGCCAGCAGTTTGAGACAGGGGGTCAACACCGGGGAGCTGTTTTTT. V usage is TRBV27 and J usage is TRBJ2-2, with 9 nucleotides matching TRBD1. V was clipped by 3 bases and J by 2 bases; unmatched bases: 4. Germline loops: CDR1 MNHEY, CDR2 SMNVEV (reference sequence). The CDR3 runs to 16 residues.

This clonotype was seen a few times. The chain joins TRBV9 to TRBJ2-7; 8 bases align to TRBD2. This CDR3 contains 15 residues. V shed 0 bases, J shed 3 bases, and the junction held 5 bases outside the gene matches. From germline, CDR1 is SGDLS and CDR2 YYNGEE. CDR3 region: CASSVGGGGFYEQYF. CDR3 nucleotides: TGTGCCAGCAGCGTAGGAGGCGGGGGGTTCTACGAGCAGTACTTC.

This clonotype was detected only a few times. The chain links TRBV7-8 to TRBJ1-2; D is perhaps TRBD1 (6 bases). CDR1 is SGHVS and CDR2 is FQNEAQ in the germline V gene. This CDR3 has 16 amino acids. V lost 3 bases and J 8 bases, leaving 22 bases between the germline ends. The CDR3: CASSFAYDETGSGYTF. The DNA for the CDR3 is TGTGCCAGCAGCTTCGCCTACGACGAAACAGGGTCCGGCTACACCTTC.